These T cell receptor beta chains were read from a single sample in a study of T cells in Graves' hyperthyroidism and ophthalmopathy. Each CDR3 protein is one row after TCRdb ran MiXCR on the multiplex PCR reads. The table lists 300,000 to 450,000 distinct CDR3 sequences, roughly 14% of them singletons, with roughly a fifth in the top ten. Material: blood. Receptor source: a woman aged 25 to 39 with Graves' ophthalmopathy. Each CDR3 is given with its conserved first and last residue.

v_gene: TRBV19; j_gene: TRBJ2-1; CDR3aa: CASSTSRQGANYNEQFF
v_gene: TRBV19; j_gene: TRBJ2-7; CDR3aa: CASSHRGREQYF
v_gene: TRBV6-6; j_gene: TRBJ2-7; CDR3aa: CASSYSRTSYEQYF
v_gene: TRBV5-8; j_gene: TRBJ1-1; CDR3aa: CASSLYGGQGARGTEAFF
v_gene: TRBV28; j_gene: TRBJ1-2; CDR3aa: CASSFIPRGLDYGYTF
v_gene: TRBV28; j_gene: TRBJ2-5; CDR3aa: CASRYRRDNNPGKTQYF
v_gene: TRBV20-1; j_gene: TRBJ1-1; CDR3aa: CSARLRSANTEAFF
v_gene: TRBV18; j_gene: TRBJ2-7; CDR3aa: CASSLLGQGAREQYF
v_gene: TRBV12-3/TRBV12-4; j_gene: TRBJ1-1; CDR3aa: CASSLSRGLRTEAFF
v_gene: TRBV27; j_gene: TRBJ1-5; CDR3aa: CASSLLSPTGANQPQHF
v_gene: TRBV10-3; j_gene: TRBJ2-3; CDR3aa: CATTIGLASTDTQYF
v_gene: TRBV28; j_gene: TRBJ2-1; CDR3aa: CASSPTSPGGDEQFF
v_gene: TRBV7-9; j_gene: TRBJ2-7; CDR3aa: CASSPTGTGDYEQYF
v_gene: TRBV4-1; j_gene: TRBJ2-2; CDR3aa: CASSHGRSGGNTGELFF
v_gene: TRBV27; j_gene: TRBJ2-2; CDR3aa: CASSGTASSGELFF
v_gene: TRBV28; j_gene: TRBJ2-7; CDR3aa: CASSLAPGTEFYEQYF
v_gene: TRBV7-3; j_gene: TRBJ2-3; CDR3aa: CASSLRGGGGTDTQYF
v_gene: TRBV11-3; j_gene: TRBJ2-1; CDR3aa: CASSPGTGGNEQFF
v_gene: TRBV20-1; j_gene: TRBJ2-4; CDR3aa: CSARDRTGPPKNIQYF
v_gene: TRBV19; j_gene: TRBJ1-5; CDR3aa: CASTLIRGGLGNQPQHF
v_gene: TRBV28; j_gene: TRBJ1-6; CDR3aa: CASSFGRLGTDNSPLHF
v_gene: TRBV15; j_gene: TRBJ2-3; CDR3aa: CATSREGRLSDTQYF
v_gene: TRBV10-3; j_gene: TRBJ2-7; CDR3aa: CAIRDDRGFTYEQYF
v_gene: TRBV13; j_gene: TRBJ1-4; CDR3aa: CASSWGTENEKLFF
v_gene: TRBV12-3/TRBV12-4; j_gene: TRBJ2-4; CDR3aa: CASTLAGENIQYF
v_gene: TRBV10-3; j_gene: TRBJ1-1; CDR3aa: CAISATNTEASF
v_gene: TRBV18; j_gene: TRBJ2-5; CDR3aa: CASSHYQETQYF
v_gene: TRBV28; j_gene: TRBJ1-2; CDR3aa: CASSLAGGNGYTF
v_gene: TRBV18; j_gene: TRBJ2-2; CDR3aa: CASSPPTWTTGELFF
v_gene: TRBV27; j_gene: TRBJ2-5; CDR3aa: CASSSTVPGTETQYF
v_gene: TRBV18; j_gene: TRBJ1-6; CDR3aa: CASSPPLRQGAGSPLHF
v_gene: TRBV6-6; j_gene: TRBJ1-1; CDR3aa: CASSYLGTGGLTEAFF
v_gene: TRBV7-9; j_gene: TRBJ2-1; CDR3aa: CASSLYGGGGANEQFF
v_gene: TRBV27; j_gene: TRBJ2-1; CDR3aa: CASSKGQGYLEQFF
v_gene: TRBV30; j_gene: TRBJ1-5; CDR3aa: CASRHPRDGVPRHF
v_gene: TRBV6-1; j_gene: TRBJ2-7; CDR3aa: CASSEAYSSYEQYF
v_gene: TRBV14; j_gene: TRBJ2-5; CDR3aa: CASSPLIVGKETQYF
v_gene: TRBV2; j_gene: TRBJ1-2; CDR3aa: CAIVGPTQRAYGYTF
v_gene: TRBV3-1; j_gene: TRBJ1-2; CDR3aa: CASSQERFGYTF